This T cell receptor beta chain came from a study of blood T cell repertoires in COVID-19. For the study at large: PBMCs, B-cell-depleted T cells, or T cells provided the cDNA or gDNA that made up the material.

Generated by immunoSEQ multiplex PCR, the TCRdb table keeps only in-frame clones and is missing some. The sample holds 200,000 to 300,000 clones, around 84% seen once. V lost 0 bases and J lost 4; bases outside the gene matches: 10. The CDR3 has 17 residues. The germline gives CDR1 SGHRS, CDR2 YFSETQ. The sequence came from a man in his sixties with acute or convalescent COVID-19. Sequenced: peripheral blood. The rearrangement uses TRBV5-1 and TRBJ1-2, with 9 bases matching TRBD1. The CDR3 sequence: CASSLDFRGTGFYGYTF. The CDR3 region has the DNA TGCGCCAGCAGCTTGGACTTCAGGGGGACAGGGTTCTATGGCTACACCTTC.